One and the same sample provided the 30 T cell receptor beta chains below, sequenced in a study of blood T cell repertoires in COVID-19. The table came from immunoSEQ multiplex PCR; TCRdb's copy has only in-frame clones and leaves some out. The sample has roughly 100,000 clones; 69% are singletons. Input material: peripheral blood. Source of these receptors: a man aged 80 or over with acute or convalescent COVID-19.

The chain couples TRBV6-5 to TRBJ1-2; TRBD1 is a possible D gene (5 bases). Looked up from germline, CDR1 is MNHEY and CDR2 is SVGAGI. This CDR3 has 14 residues. V shed 5 bases and J shed 7 bases, with 17 bases lying between them. This CDR3 reads CASSPTRGGGGYTF. In DNA form, the CDR3 reads TGTGCCAGCAGTCCCACTCGTGGGGGAGGTGGCTACACCTTC.

The rearrangement uses TRBV6-5 and TRBJ2-7; 9 positions agree with TRBD1. The CDR3 spans 15 residues. Germline V CDR1 and CDR2: MNHEY, SVGAGI. The junction had 8 bases not matched to a gene; V was cut back by 3 bases and J by 5 bases. The DNA for the CDR3 is TGTGCCAGCAGTTATGGGAGTACAGGGGGCGACGAGCAGTACTTC. This gives the protein CASSYGSTGGDEQYF.

The chain couples TRBV6-5 to TRBJ1-2, with D maybe TRBD1 (5 bases). This CDR3 region has 13 residues. The germline V gene has CDR1 MNHEY and CDR2 SVGAGI. Between the trimmed V and J ends, which lost 6 bases and 5 bases, there was a span of 13 bases. The CDR3 region is CASRGGSSYGYTF. CDR3 bases: TGTGCCAGCAGGGGGGGGAGTAGTTATGGCTACACCTTC.

The V and J genes are TRBV30 and TRBJ1-2; no definite D call. The germline V and J ends were trimmed by 2 bases and 8 bases, with 18 bases remaining between them. Germline lookup yields CDR1 GTSNPN and CDR2 SVGIG (reference sequence). This CDR3 spans 14 amino acids. CDR3 nucleotides: TGTGCCTGGAGTAGCGCCAGCCATTCACGGGGCTACACCTTC. It is translated as CAWSSASHSRGYTF.

The chain recombines TRBV25-1 with TRBJ2-5; 10 positions match TRBD2. CDR3 length: 14 residues. The V segment lost 3 bases and the J segment 9 bases; nucleotides outside the gene matches: 7. Germline assignment: CDR1 MGHDK and CDR2 SYGVNS. Written as DNA, the CDR3 is TGTGCCAGCAGTGATTCTAGCGGGAGTGTCGCCCAGTACTTC. Its protein is CASSDSSGSVAQYF.

This clone was picked up many times. This chain connects TRBV5-4 to TRBJ2-7; 16 bases align to TRBD2. Trimming at V came to 3 bases and at J to 6 bases, leaving 6 bases not matched to a gene. The CDR3 consists of 16 residues. Per germline, CDR1 SGHNT and CDR2 YYREEE (reference sequence). The CDR3 DNA follows: TGTGCCAGCAGCTCTGGGACTAGCGGGAGGGCGCTCGAGCAGTACTTC. The encoded protein is CASSSGTSGRALEQYF.

The chain carries TRBV5-6 and TRBJ2-7, with 12 bases that match TRBD2. J gave up 2 bases and V 1 base, and 1 base lay outside the gene matches. Germline V gene data show CDR1 as SGHDT and CDR2 as YYEEEE. The CDR3 length is 15 residues. The CDR3 sequence is CASSLLAGGAYEQYF. The CDR3 region has the DNA TGTGCCAGCAGCTTGCTAGCGGGAGGGGCCTACGAGCAGTACTTC.

The CDR3 loop is CASSLEGTLPQKLFF. In DNA, the CDR3 is TGTGCCAGCAGCTTAGAGGGGACACTGCCCCAAAAACTGTTTTTT. The V and J genes are TRBV7-2 and TRBJ1-4; tentative D call: TRBD1 (6 bases). From germline, CDR1 is SGHTA and CDR2 FQGNSA. V lost 1 base and J lost 9, with 15 bases in between. The CDR3 is 15 amino acids.

The chain uses TRBV3-1 (or the pseudogene TRBV3-2) and TRBJ1-5; D possibly corresponds to TRBD1 (5 bases). Trimming left V 3 bases short and J 3 bases short, with 12 bases between. CDR3 length: 15 amino acids. Germline V gene data show CDR1 as LGHDT and CDR2 as YNNKEL (reference sequence). CDR3 residues: CASSQDAGHNQPQHF. CDR3 bases: TGTGCCAGCAGCCAGGATGCCGGACACAATCAGCCCCAGCATTTT.

This sequence joins TRBV14 and TRBJ2-1; TRBD2 matches at 9 bases. V lost 0 bases and J lost 8; bases outside the gene matches: 11. The CDR3 loop spans 17 amino acids. In germline, CDR1 is SGHDN, CDR2 FVKESK. This CDR3 reads CASSQDSPSGNLDEQFF. CDR3 DNA sequence: TGTGCCAGCAGCCAAGATTCCCCTAGCGGGAATCTAGATGAGCAGTTCTTC.

The chain is built from TRBV6-5 and TRBJ1-3; 7 positions match TRBD1. CDR1 and CDR2 from the germline V gene are MNHEY and SVGAGI. The J segment lost 2 bases and the V segment lost 6 bases, leaving 4 bases of the junction unmatched. The CDR3 contains 14 residues. This chain's CDR3 is CASSQGVAGNTIYF. For the CDR3, the DNA is TGTGCCAGCAGCCAGGGGGTGGCTGGAAACACCATATATTTT.

The V and J genes are TRBV28 and TRBJ2-7, with 8 bases fitting TRBD1. The CDR3 is 14 amino acids. CDR1 is MDHEN, CDR2 SYDVKM, per germline. V was clipped by 6 bases and J by 3 bases; unmatched bases: 7. This CDR3 reads CASSLDRGLYEQYF. The CDR3 region has the DNA TGTGCCAGCAGCCTCGACAGGGGTCTCTACGAGCAGTACTTC.

The rearrangement joins TRBV19 to TRBJ2-5, with TRBD1 identical over 8 bases. The J segment lost 4 bases and the V segment lost 3 bases, leaving 13 bases of the junction unmatched. The length of the CDR3 is 17 residues. Germline V gene data show CDR1 as LNHDA and CDR2 as SQIVND (reference sequence). The CDR3 protein is CASSISHPGTGPETQYF. The CDR3, as DNA: TGTGCCAGTAGTATCTCCCACCCCGGGACAGGTCCAGAGACCCAGTACTTC.

In this sample, this clone turned up a few times. This chain uses TRBV2 with TRBJ1-5, with D unresolved. CDR3 size: 12 residues. CDR1 and CDR2 (germline): SNHLY, FYNNEI. V lost 6 bases and J 1 base, leaving 4 bases between the germline ends. The CDR3 DNA sequence: TGTGCCAGCAGGTCAAGCAATCAGCCCCAGCATTTT. Protein sequence: CASRSSNQPQHF.

The J gene is TRBJ1-2, the V gene TRBV5-6; no clear D. The germline V and J ends were trimmed by 2 bases and 7 bases, with 9 bases remaining between them. The CDR3 is made up of 12 amino acids. Germline CDR1 and CDR2: SGHDT and YYEEEE. The CDR3 coding sequence is TGTGCCAGCAGCTTAGGAGTGAGTGGCTACACCTTC. It translates to CASSLGVSGYTF. The variable domain in full, completed from reference TRBV5-6 and TRBJ1-2, reads DAGVTQSPTHLIKTRGQQVTLRCSPKSGHDTVSWYQQALGQGPQFIFQYYEEEERQRGNFPDRFSGHQFPNYSSELNVNALLLGDSALYLCASSLGVSGYTFGSGTRLTVV.

This chain connects TRBV28 to TRBJ1-4; a weak D match, TRBD1 (6 bases). The V end was cut by 7 bases, the J end by 3 bases, with 12 bases between. Per the germline V gene, CDR1 is MDHEN and CDR2 is SYDVKM. CDR3 length equals 14 residues. The CDR3 region is CASIAPGANEKLFF. DNA of the CDR3: TGTGCCAGCATCGCGCCAGGGGCTAATGAAAAACTGTTTTTT.

There are a few counts of this clone. V gene TRBV6-1 combines with J gene TRBJ1-3, with TRBD1 as a possible D gene (6 bases). Trimming pared 4 bases from V and 0 bases from J, leaving 22 bases between. CDR3 length: 19 residues. Germline CDR1 reads MNHNS; CDR2 reads SASEGT. The CDR3 region is CASSAPKYGGPHSGNTIYF. CDR3 sequence (DNA): TGTGCCAGCAGTGCCCCCAAATACGGGGGGCCCCACTCTGGAAACACCATATATTTT.

This chain uses TRBV5-6 with TRBJ1-1, with TRBD1 matching 8 bases. The CDR3 contains 15 residues. Germline V CDR1 and CDR2: SGHDT, YYEEEE. The junction had 8 bases not matched to a gene; V was cut back by 2 bases and J by 5 bases. CDR3 sequence reads: CASSFGQGEETEAFF. As DNA, the CDR3 is TGTGCCAGCAGCTTTGGACAGGGTGAAGAAACTGAAGCTTTCTTT.

J is TRBJ2-7 and V is TRBV5-6; D remains unclear. From germline, CDR1 is SGHDT and CDR2 YYEEEE. The V end lost 1 base, the J end lost 0 bases, and 11 bases lay between the germline ends. The CDR3 is 15 amino acids. This CDR3 reads CASSLKSMSSYEQYF. The DNA of the CDR3 is TGTGCCAGCAGCTTGAAAAGTATGAGCTCCTACGAGCAGTACTTC.

The chain recombines TRBV29-1 with TRBJ2-4; possibly TRBD2 for D (5 bases). The germline V gene has CDR1 SQVTM and CDR2 ANQGSEA. V lost 5 bases, J lost 3 bases, and 14 bases lay in between. This CDR3 spans 14 amino acids. CDR3 in amino acids: CSVPAAEDKNIQYF. For the CDR3, the DNA is TGCAGCGTTCCCGCGGCGGAGGACAAAAACATTCAGTACTTC.

This chain links TRBV5-6 with TRBJ1-5, with D unclear. The ends were cut back, 3 bases at V and 3 bases at J, with 13 bases in the middle. The CDR3 extends over 15 amino acids. CDR1 is SGHDT and CDR2 is YYEEEE in the germline V gene. The CDR3 DNA is TGTGCCAGCAGCTCACGCTATCTTACCAATCAGCCCCAGCATTTT. It specifies CASSSRYLTNQPQHF.

The chain recombines TRBV24-1 with TRBJ2-3, with D unclear. Germline assignment: CDR1 KGHDR and CDR2 SFDVKD. This CDR3 has 15 amino acids. V dropped 0 bases and J dropped 0 bases, with 6 bases sitting between them. Here the CDR3 DNA reads TGTGCCACCAGTGATTTGAGACTGAGCACAGATACGCAGTATTTT. Residues: CATSDLRLSTDTQYF.

The V and J genes are TRBV7-2 and TRBJ2-1; TRBD1 is a possible D gene (5 bases). CDR3 length: 12 residues. The germline V gene has CDR1 SGHTA and CDR2 FQGNSA. With 5 bases removed from V and 9 bases from J, the gap between germline ends came to 11 bases. The CDR3 sequence: CASSRQRPEQFF. The CDR3 DNA follows: TGTGCCAGCAGCAGACAGCGTCCTGAGCAGTTCTTC. The full variable domain, completed using reference TRBV7-2 and TRBJ2-1, is GAGVSQSPSNKVTEKGKDVELRCDPISGHTALYWYRQSLGQGLEFLIYFQGNSAPDKSGLPSDRFSAERTGGSVSTLTIQRTQQEDSAVYLCASSRQRPEQFFGPGTRLTVL.

This chain uses TRBV6-5 with TRBJ2-4; D is ambiguous. With 6 bases removed from V and 8 bases from J, the gap between germline ends came to 11 bases. The CDR3 runs 12 residues. Germline V gives CDR1 MNHEY, CDR2 SVGAGI. The CDR3, as DNA: TGTGCCAGCAGGCGGTACACGGACATTCAGTACTTC. As protein: CASRRYTDIQYF.

This chain uses TRBV19 with TRBJ2-6, with a weak D call TRBD2 (5 bases). The CDR3 contains 16 residues. Trimming removed 3 bases at V and 1 base at J, with 10 bases between. Germline CDR1 is LNHDA and CDR2 is SQIVND (reference sequence). This CDR3 is CASSIGSVSGANVLTF. The CDR3, as DNA: TGTGCCAGTAGTATTGGGAGCGTGTCTGGGGCCAACGTCCTGACTTTC.

CDR3 DNA: TGTGCCAGCAGCAAACAGGGGGTCGTGGCTTTCTTT. Translation gives CASSKQGVVAFF. V is TRBV7-2 and J is TRBJ1-1; TRBD1 matches at 8 bases. The CDR3 loop spans 12 amino acids. After removal of 5 bases from V and 11 bases from J, the junction contained 7 bases not matched to a gene. The germline V gene encodes CDR1 SGHTA and CDR2 FQGNSA.

The sample holds a few counts of this clone. It is likely a read error, because the conserved phenylalanine at the end of the CDR3 is missing. The DNA is omitted, as the CDR3 cannot be located on it reliably, and the CDR3 follows TCRdb's listing. V usage is TRBV3-1 (or the pseudogene TRBV3-2) and J usage is TRBJ2-7; TRBD2, the table's D call, lacks a check against the DNA. The length of the CDR3 is 10 amino acids, counting both ends. Per germline, CDR1 LGHDT and CDR2 YNNKEL (reference sequence). CDR3 protein: CASSSRTQWD.

The chain couples TRBV5-1 to TRBJ1-2; no reliable D call. The germline CDR1 and CDR2 sequences are SGHRS and YFSETQ. Trimming shortened V by 4 bases and J by 7 bases, and 11 bases separated the two germline ends. The CDR3 has 12 residues. CDR3 loop: CASSVNTGGYTF. Written as DNA, the CDR3 is TGCGCCAGCAGCGTGAACACGGGTGGCTACACCTTC.

There are many counts of this clone. The CDR3 nucleotides read TGTGCCAGCAGCCCGACTTCCCGCAATGAGCAGTTCTTC. Encoded protein: CASSPTSRNEQFF. The chain has TRBV9 and TRBJ2-1, with D hard to call. Germline CDR1 SGDLS, CDR2 YYNGEE. The V gene lost 4 bases and the J gene lost 6 bases, with 11 bases spanning the gap. CDR3 length equals 13 residues.

This sequence joins TRBV3-1 (or the pseudogene TRBV3-2) and TRBJ1-1; D perhaps matches TRBD1 (5 bases). This CDR3 has 16 amino acids. The germline V gene has CDR1 LGHDT and CDR2 YNNKEL (reference sequence). V dropped 0 bases and J dropped 0 bases, with 11 bases sitting between them. The chain's CDR3 is CASSQDPGLMNTEAFF. The CDR3 region has the DNA TGTGCCAGCAGCCAAGATCCGGGACTTATGAACACTGAAGCTTTCTTT.